These T cell receptor beta chains were read from a single sample in a study of shared clonotypes between healthy human individuals. The method was immunoSEQ multiplex PCR; TCRdb's version includes in-frame clones alone and lacks a portion of them. There are millions of clones in the sample; about 93% occur only once, and roughly 1.7% lies in the top ten. The sample was naive CD8+ T cells from PBMCs. These TCRs come from a man in his late teens or twenties in good health. Some clones in this sample may be carry-over from other donors' samples. Both conserved end residues are part of each CDR3. The order of the fields is J gene, V gene, D gene, clone size, CDR3 protein, CDR3 DNA. D genes are given only for firm matches. The listing skips clone size in some rows; elsewhere it reads once, few, many or a size class.

>TRBJ2-3|TRBV11-2|TRBD1|.
CASSLVGGTGRNPDTQYF
TGTGCCAGCAGCTTAGTAGGGGGGACAGGCCGGAATCCAGATACGCAGTATTTT
>TRBJ1-3|TRBV7-8|.|.
CASSLIQASGNTIYF
TGTGCCAGCAGCCTAATTCAAGCCTCCGGAAACACCATATATTTT
>TRBJ2-7|TRBV28|TRBD2|once
CASSLFLGTSDYEQYF
TGTGCCAGCAGTTTATTCCTCGGGACTAGCGACTACGAGCAGTACTTC
>TRBJ1-5|TRBV10-3|TRBD1|.
CATQQGARNQPQHF
TGTGCCACCCAACAGGGGGCACGCAATCAGCCCCAGCATTTT
>TRBJ2-3|TRBV29-1|.|.
CSVESSNTDTQYF
TGCAGCGTGGAGTCGTCCAACACAGATACGCAGTATTTT
>TRBJ2-3|TRBV7-8|TRBD2|.
CASSYGASGPNTDTQYF
TGTGCCAGCAGCTATGGGGCTAGCGGACCGAACACAGATACGCAGTATTTT
>TRBJ1-1|TRBV7-3|TRBD1|.
CASSKVRGPNTEAFF
TGTGCCAGCAGCAAAGTCAGGGGGCCGAACACTGAAGCTTTCTTT
>TRBJ1-4|TRBV6-6|.|.
CASTIATNEKLFF
TGTGCCAGCACGATTGCAACTAATGAAAAACTGTTTTTT
>TRBJ2-3|TRBV5-1|.|.
CASSLLESSTDTQYF
TGCGCCAGCAGCTTACTTGAAAGCAGCACAGATACGCAGTATTTT
>TRBJ1-3|TRBV4-1|TRBD1|.
CASSQGARDSPGNTIYF
TGCGCCAGCAGCCAAGGGGCCCGGGACAGCCCTGGAAACACCATATATTTT
>TRBJ2-7|TRBV30|TRBD2|.
CAWSVSYGRGKARYEQYF
TGTGCCTGGAGTGTATCTTATGGGAGGGGAAAAGCTCGCTACGAGCAGTACTTC
>TRBJ2-7|TRBV27|TRBD1|.
CASSLRQGVTYEQYF
TGTGCCAGCAGTCTCCGACAGGGGGTAACCTACGAGCAGTACTTC
>TRBJ2-1|TRBV6-5|.|.
CASSYQGQYNEQFF
TGTGCCAGCAGTTACCAAGGACAGTACAATGAGCAGTTCTTC
>TRBJ2-7|TRBV6-5|TRBD2|.
CAPCGGMVEQYF
TGTGCCCCCTGCGGGGGGATGGTCGAGCAGTACTTC
>TRBJ2-5|TRBV28|TRBD1|.
CASSPGQGAETQYF
TGTGCCAGCAGTCCGGGACAGGGGGCAGAGACCCAGTACTTC
>TRBJ2-1|TRBV9|TRBD2|.
CASSPAGTSSYNEQFF
TGTGCCAGCAGCCCAGCCGGGACTAGCTCCTACAATGAGCAGTTCTTC
>TRBJ1-4|TRBV14|TRBD1|.
CASSQAGTAGEKLFF
TGTGCCAGCAGCCAGGCCGGGACAGCGGGTGAAAAACTGTTTTTT
>TRBJ1-2|TRBV4-1|.|.
CASSQRDTQFGSTF
TGCGCCAGCAGCCAACGGGACACCCAATTTGGCTCCACCTTC
>TRBJ2-7|TRBV7-8|.|.
CASSLRGPYEQYF
TGTGCCAGCAGCTTACGGGGCCCCTACGAGCAGTACTTC
>TRBJ1-2|TRBV6-5|.|.
CASSPGGDHYGYTF
TGTGCCAGCAGTCCTGGGGGGGATCACTATGGCTACACCTTC
>TRBJ2-1|TRBV7-9|.|.
CASRTEDSDTYNEQFF
TGTGCCAGCAGAACAGAGGACTCCGACACCTACAATGAGCAGTTCTTC
>TRBJ2-2|TRBV7-9|TRBD1|.
CASSSPTSRDRNTGELFF
TGTGCCAGCAGCTCACCAACCAGCCGGGACAGGAACACCGGGGAGCTGTTTTTT
>TRBJ1-1|TRBV28|TRBD1|.
CASSWGQDNTEAFF
TGTGCCAGCAGTTGGGGACAGGATAACACTGAAGCTTTCTTT
>TRBJ2-5|TRBV13|.|.
CASSLESSSLGETQYF
TGTGCCAGCAGCTTAGAGTCGTCTAGCCTTGGCGAGACCCAGTACTTC
>TRBJ2-3|TRBV7-9|TRBD1|.
CASSAGRGQGRDTQYF
TGTGCCAGCAGCGCCGGGCGGGGACAGGGGAGGGATACGCAGTATTTT
>TRBJ1-1|TRBV15|.|.
CATSKDRLIKNTEAFF
TGTGCCACCAGCAAAGACAGACTTATCAAGAACACTGAAGCTTTCTTT
>TRBJ2-1|TRBV29-1|TRBD1|.
CSVRTGFTDEQFF
TGCAGCGTGAGGACAGGGTTTACCGATGAGCAGTTCTTC
>TRBJ1-2|TRBV4-3|TRBD1|.
CASSQEMTGLYGYTF
TGCGCCAGCAGCCAAGAAATGACAGGGCTCTATGGCTACACCTTC
>TRBJ2-1|TRBV6-5|.|.
CASSYSVGERYNEQFF
TGTGCCAGCAGTTACTCGGTGGGGGAGAGGTACAATGAGCAGTTCTTC
>TRBJ1-2|TRBV7-9|.|.
CASSFNPGNNYGYTF
TGTGCCAGCAGCTTTAACCCGGGTAACAACTATGGCTACACCTTC
>TRBJ1-1|TRBV30|.|.
CAWSGAGRGTEAFF
TGTGCCTGGAGTGGAGCAGGGAGGGGCACTGAAGCTTTCTTT
>TRBJ2-7|TRBV30|.|.
CAWSVPSAGPYEQYF
TGTGCCTGGAGTGTCCCCTCTGCGGGGCCCTACGAGCAGTACTTC
>TRBJ1-6|TRBV27|TRBD1|.
CASSLSRTGGSPLHF
TGTGCCAGCAGTTTATCTCGGACAGGGGGTTCACCCCTCCACTTT
>TRBJ1-5|TRBV5-6|.|.
CASSFGPVWGNQPQHF
TGTGCCAGCAGCTTTGGCCCAGTTTGGGGCAATCAGCCCCAGCATTTT
>TRBJ2-1|TRBV11-1|TRBD1|.
CASSSRDRDYNEQFF
TGTGCCAGCAGCTCCCGGGACAGGGACTACAATGAGCAGTTCTTC
>TRBJ1-2|TRBV2|.|.
CASPREDGPYGYTF
TGTGCCAGCCCTAGGGAGGACGGTCCTTATGGCTACACCTTC
>TRBJ2-7|TRBV28|.|.
CASSRAGDSYEQYF
TGTGCCAGCAGTAGGGCAGGGGACTCCTACGAGCAGTACTTC
>TRBJ1-2|TRBV27|.|.
CASSFVGTGYGYTF
TGTGCCAGCAGTTTCGTCGGGACGGGCTATGGCTACACCTTC
>TRBJ2-3|TRBV9|.|few
CASSVEGDTQYF
TGTGCCAGCAGCGTAGAGGGAGATACGCAGTATTTT
>TRBJ1-1|TRBV18|.|few
CASSLPPGGAGTEAFF
TGTGCCAGCTCACTCCCCCCCGGGGGGGCAGGGACTGAAGCTTTCTTT
>TRBJ1-1|TRBV9|.|few
CASSGSRGNTEAFF
TGTGCCAGCAGCGGCTCGAGAGGGAACACTGAAGCTTTCTTT
>TRBJ2-7|TRBV27|.|.
CASGRLEFYEQYF
TGTGCCAGCGGAAGACTAGAGTTCTACGAGCAGTACTTC
>TRBJ1-1|TRBV19|TRBD1|.
CASSEGTGTEAFF
TGTGCCAGTAGTGAAGGGACAGGGACTGAAGCTTTCTTT
>TRBJ1-1|TRBV28|.|.
CASSLWGSRANTEAFF
TGTGCCAGCAGTTTATGGGGGTCGAGGGCGAACACTGAAGCTTTCTTT
>TRBJ1-1|TRBV10-3|.|.
CAISDWGPDTEAFF
TGTGCCATCAGTGACTGGGGGCCGGACACTGAAGCTTTCTTT
>TRBJ2-1|TRBV2|TRBD2|.
CASTGTSGGNYNEQFF
TGTGCCAGCACTGGAACTAGCGGGGGTAACTACAATGAGCAGTTCTTC
>TRBJ1-6|TRBV27|.|.
CASSFIEGSPLHF
TGTGCCAGCAGTTTTATAGAGGGTTCACCCCTCCACTTT
>TRBJ2-7|TRBV27|.|.
CASSSRDLRSYEQYF
TGTGCCAGCAGCTCCAGGGACCTCCGCTCCTACGAGCAGTACTTC
>TRBJ1-1|TRBV4-1|TRBD1|.
CASSHPGQGGTEAFF
TGCGCCAGCAGCCATCCCGGACAGGGCGGGACTGAAGCTTTCTTT
>TRBJ2-3|TRBV2|TRBD1|.
CASSTLTGQRSTDTQYF
TGTGCCAGCAGTACCTTGACAGGGCAGAGGAGCACAGATACGCAGTATTTT
>TRBJ1-5|TRBV27|TRBD1|.
CASSSGGSNQPQHF
TGTGCCAGCAGTTCAGGGGGTAGCAATCAGCCCCAGCATTTT
>TRBJ2-3|TRBV7-9|.|.
CASSPPMGTDTQYF
TGTGCCAGCAGCCCCCCGATGGGCACAGATACGCAGTATTTT
>TRBJ2-1|TRBV28|.|once
CAVAYLEQFF
TGTGCCGTCGCTTATCTGGAGCAGTTCTTC
>TRBJ2-7|TRBV10-2|TRBD1|.
CASTDLTGGGHEQYF
TGCGCCAGCACTGACCTGACAGGGGGCGGCCACGAGCAGTACTTC